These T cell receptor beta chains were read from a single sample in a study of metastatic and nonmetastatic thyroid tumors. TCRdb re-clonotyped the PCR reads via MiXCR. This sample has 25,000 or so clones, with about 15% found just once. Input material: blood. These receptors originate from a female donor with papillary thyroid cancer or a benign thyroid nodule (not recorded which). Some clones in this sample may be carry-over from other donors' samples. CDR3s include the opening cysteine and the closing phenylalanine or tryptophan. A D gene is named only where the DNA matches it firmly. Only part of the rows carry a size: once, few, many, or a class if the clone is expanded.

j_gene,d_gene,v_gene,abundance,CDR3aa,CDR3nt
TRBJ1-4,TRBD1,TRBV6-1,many,CASSEGTGGNEKLFF,TGTGCCAGCAGTGAAGGGACAGGGGGAAATGAAAAACTGTTTTTT
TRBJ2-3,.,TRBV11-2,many,CASSFRPTDTQYF,TGTGCCAGCAGCTTCAGACCAACAGATACGCAGTATTTT
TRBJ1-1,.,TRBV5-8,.,CASSSLYSVGGEWSMNTEAFF,TGTGCCAGCAGCTCCCTCTACTCAGTCGGGGGCGAGTGGTCGATGAACACTGAAGCTTTCTTT
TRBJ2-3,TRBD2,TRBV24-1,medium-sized,CATGTSVSSTDTQYF,TGTGCCACCGGGACTAGCGTTTCTAGCACAGATACGCAGTATTTT
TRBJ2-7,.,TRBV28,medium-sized,CASSLSAYEQYF,TGTGCCAGCAGTTTATCCGCCTACGAGCAGTACTTC
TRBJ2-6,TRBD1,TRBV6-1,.,CASSDGDRTNSGAKVLTF,TGTGCCAGCAGTGATGGGGACAGGACCAACTCTGGGGCCAAGGTCCTGACTTTC
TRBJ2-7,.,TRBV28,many,CASSPDYEQYF,TGTGCCAGCAGCCCTGATTACGAGCAGTACTTC
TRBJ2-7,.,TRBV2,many,CASSGEARSYEQYF,TGTGCCAGCAGTGGCGAGGCGAGGTCCTACGAGCAGTACTTC
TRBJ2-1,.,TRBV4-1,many,CASSQLIRGEQFF,TGCGCCAGCAGCCAATTAATTCGGGGTGAGCAGTTCTTC
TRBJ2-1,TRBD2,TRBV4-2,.,CASSRSGRALDDEQFF,TGTGCCAGCAGCCGGAGCGGGAGAGCCCTCGACGATGAGCAGTTCTTC
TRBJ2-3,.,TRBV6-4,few,CAAGTGETDTQYF,TGTGCAGCGGGGACAGGAGAGACAGATACGCAGTATTTT
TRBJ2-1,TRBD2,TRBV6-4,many,CASSDLAGDYNEQFF,TGTGCCAGCAGTGACTTAGCGGGAGACTACAATGAGCAGTTCTTC
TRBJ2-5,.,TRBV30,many,CAWGAGFMAGSTQETQYF,TGTGCCTGGGGTGCCGGTTTCATGGCAGGGTCTACCCAAGAGACCCAGTACTTC
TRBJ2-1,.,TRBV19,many,CASHVWRYNEQFF,TGTGCCAGTCACGTATGGAGATACAATGAGCAGTTCTTC
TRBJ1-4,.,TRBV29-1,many,CSVRGRGPWEKLFF,TGCAGCGTCCGGGGGCGGGGGCCCTGGGAAAAACTGTTTTTT
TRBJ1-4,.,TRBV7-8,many,CASSPQGTSNEKLFF,TGTGCCAGCAGCCCCCAGGGAACTTCTAATGAAAAACTGTTTTTT
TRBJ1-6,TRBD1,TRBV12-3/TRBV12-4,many,CASSQNPPDRESSPLHF,TGTGCCAGCAGCCAAAACCCCCCTGACAGGGAGAGTTCACCCCTCCACTTT
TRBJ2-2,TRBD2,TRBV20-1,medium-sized,CSAKVLRGLAANTGELFF,TGCAGTGCTAAGGTCCTCCGGGGACTAGCGGCGAACACCGGGGAGCTGTTTTTT
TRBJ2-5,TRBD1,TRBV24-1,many,CATSAPTGREETQYF,TGTGCCACCAGTGCTCCGACAGGGCGGGAAGAGACCCAGTACTTC
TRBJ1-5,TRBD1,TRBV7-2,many,CASSFRGQSNQPQHF,TGTGCCAGCAGCTTCAGGGGGCAGAGCAATCAGCCCCAGCATTTT
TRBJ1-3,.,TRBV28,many,CASSFGGSGNTIYF,TGTGCCAGCAGTTTCGGAGGGTCCGGAAACACCATATATTTT
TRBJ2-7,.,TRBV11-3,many,CASSLGRVSYEQYF,TGTGCCAGCAGCTTAGGACGGGTAAGCTACGAGCAGTACTTC
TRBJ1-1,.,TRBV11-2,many,CASSLDLGTEAFF,TGTGCCAGCAGCTTAGACTTGGGCACTGAAGCTTTCTTT
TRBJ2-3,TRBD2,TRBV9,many,CAIPEGVAGGERTDTQYF,TGTGCCATTCCCGAAGGGGTAGCGGGAGGTGAACGCACAGATACGCAGTATTTT
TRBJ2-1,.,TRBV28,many,CASSFRESSYNEQFF,TGTGCCAGCAGTTTCCGGGAGAGCTCCTACAATGAGCAGTTCTTC
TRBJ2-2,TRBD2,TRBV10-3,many,CATGGTSGRTGELFF,TGTGCCACCGGTGGGACTAGCGGACGCACCGGGGAGCTGTTTTTT
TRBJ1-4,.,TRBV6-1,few,CAGIPDRTAEKLFF,TGTGCCGGCATTCCGGACAGAACTGCTGAAAAACTGTTTTTT
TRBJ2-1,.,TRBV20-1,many,CSARVPRQYEQFF,TGCAGTGCTAGAGTTCCTCGGCAGTATGAGCAGTTCTTC
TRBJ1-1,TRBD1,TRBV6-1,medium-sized,CATKQGAQDTEAFF,TGTGCCACTAAACAGGGGGCGCAGGACACTGAAGCTTTCTTT
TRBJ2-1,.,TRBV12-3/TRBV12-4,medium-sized,CASTLRSHNEQFF,TGTGCCTCGACCCTACGCTCGCACAATGAGCAGTTCTTC
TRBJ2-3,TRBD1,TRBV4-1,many,CASSQTGSSIGDTQYF,TGCGCCAGCAGCCAGACAGGGAGCAGTATCGGAGATACGCAGTATTTT
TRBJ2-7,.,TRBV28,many,CASRPRGTYEQYF,TGTGCCAGCAGGCCCCGAGGAACCTACGAGCAGTACTTC
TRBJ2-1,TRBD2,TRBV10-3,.,CAVSGGAGNEQFF,TGTGCCGTCAGCGGGGGGGCCGGCAATGAGCAGTTCTTC
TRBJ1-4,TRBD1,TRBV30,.,CAWGGTGNEKLFF,TGTGCCTGGGGCGGGACAGGGAACGAAAAACTGTTTTTT
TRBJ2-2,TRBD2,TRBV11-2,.,CASSSRLAAGELFF,TGTGCCAGCAGCTCCCGACTAGCAGCCGGGGAGCTGTTTTTT
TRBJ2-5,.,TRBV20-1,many,CSARRETQYF,TGCAGTGCTAGACGCGAGACCCAGTACTTC
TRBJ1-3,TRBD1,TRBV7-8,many,CASSLEGRGGNTIYF,TGTGCCAGCAGCTTAGAAGGCAGGGGGGGAAACACCATATATTTT
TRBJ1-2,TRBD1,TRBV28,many,CASRQNLGQGQVYGYTF,TGTGCCAGCAGGCAGAATTTGGGACAGGGGCAGGTATACGGCTACACCTTC